What follows are 4 T cell receptor beta chains derived from one specimen sequenced in a study of T cells after yellow fever vaccination. Each CDR3 protein is one row after TCRdb ran MiXCR on the 5' RACE reads. Of just under 600,000 distinct CDR3 sequences in the sample, 13% were seen once. Here the sequenced sample was PBMCs, taken on the day of the yellow fever booster vaccination. All receptors derive from a man between 25 and 39 years old who received the YFV17D yellow fever vaccine.

Points on this clonotype: It may be a read error: a sequence one base away is much more abundant. The V gene is TRBV3-1, the J gene TRBJ2-1; the match to TRBD2 covers 10 bases. Germline lookup yields CDR1 LGHDT and CDR2 YNNKEL (reference sequence). V shed 11 bases and J 2 bases; nucleotides not matched to a gene: 18. This CDR3 contains 18 residues. CDR3 loop: CACSSFATSGLTYNEQFF. CDR3 nucleotide sequence: TGTGCCTGCTCCTCCTTTGCGACTAGCGGGCTGACCTACAATGAGCAGTTCTTC.

The genes are TRBV20-1 and TRBJ2-7, with a weak D call TRBD1 (6 bases). CDR3 length equals 14 residues. Deletions cut 3 bases from V and 0 bases from J, with 12 bases between. Germline CDR1 reads DFQATT; CDR2 reads SNEGSKA (reference sequence). The CDR3 region has the DNA TGCAGTGCTAGTCGACAGGCCATCTCCTACGAGCAGTACTTC. It is translated as CSASRQAISYEQYF.

The chain recombines TRBV11-2 with TRBJ2-7, with D unresolved. The V and J ends lost 5 bases and 1 base respectively, with 15 bases between them. Per germline, CDR1 SGHAT and CDR2 FQNNGV. The CDR3 spans 15 residues. The CDR3 sequence: CASSAPGPISYEQYF. CDR3 sequence (DNA): TGTGCCAGCAGCGCACCCGGGCCAATTTCCTACGAGCAGTACTTC.

CDR3 bases: TGTGCCAGCAGCTTCATAGCGTCTGAGACCCAGTACTTC. Encoded protein: CASSFIASETQYF. The chain is built from TRBV5-4 and TRBJ2-5; D may be TRBD2 (5 bases). Germline assignment: CDR1 SGHNT and CDR2 YYREEE (reference sequence). V was pared by 2 bases and J by 5 bases, with 10 bases between. The CDR3 spans 13 residues.